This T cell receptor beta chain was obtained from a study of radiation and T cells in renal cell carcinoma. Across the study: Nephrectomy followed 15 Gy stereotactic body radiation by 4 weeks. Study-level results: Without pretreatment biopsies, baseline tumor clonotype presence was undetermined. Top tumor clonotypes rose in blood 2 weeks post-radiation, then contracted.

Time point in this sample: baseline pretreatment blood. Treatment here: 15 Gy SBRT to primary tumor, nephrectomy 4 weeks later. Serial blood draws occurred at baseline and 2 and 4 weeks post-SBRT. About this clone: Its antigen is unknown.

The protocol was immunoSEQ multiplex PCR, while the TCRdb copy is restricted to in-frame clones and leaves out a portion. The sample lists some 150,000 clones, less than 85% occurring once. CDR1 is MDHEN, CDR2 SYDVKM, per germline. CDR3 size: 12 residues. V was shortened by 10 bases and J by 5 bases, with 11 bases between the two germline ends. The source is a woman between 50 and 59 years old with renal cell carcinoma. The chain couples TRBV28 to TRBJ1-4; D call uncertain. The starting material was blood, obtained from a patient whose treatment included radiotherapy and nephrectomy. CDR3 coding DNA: TGTGCCACCCGGTCCTCAAATGAAAAACTGTTTTTT. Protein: CATRSSNEKLFF.